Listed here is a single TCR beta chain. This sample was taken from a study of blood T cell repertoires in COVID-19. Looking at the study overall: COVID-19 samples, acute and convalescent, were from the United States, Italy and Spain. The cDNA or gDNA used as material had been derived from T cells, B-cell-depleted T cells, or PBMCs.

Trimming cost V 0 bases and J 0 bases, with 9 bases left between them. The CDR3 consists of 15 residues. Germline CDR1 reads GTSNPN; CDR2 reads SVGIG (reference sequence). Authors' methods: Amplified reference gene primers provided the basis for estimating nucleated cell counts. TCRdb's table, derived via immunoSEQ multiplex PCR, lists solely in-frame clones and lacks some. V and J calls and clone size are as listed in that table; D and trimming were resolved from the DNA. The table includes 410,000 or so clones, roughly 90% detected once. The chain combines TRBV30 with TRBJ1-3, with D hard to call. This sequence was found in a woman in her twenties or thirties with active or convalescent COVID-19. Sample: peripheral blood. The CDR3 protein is CAWSVFGSSGNTIYF. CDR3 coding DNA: TGTGCCTGGAGTGTATTTGGGAGCTCTGGAAACACCATATATTTT.